Shown below are 5 T cell receptor beta chains from a single sample sequenced in a study of a mutant IDH1 vaccine in newly diagnosed glioma (dated by TCRdb to the early 2020s). Reading the label with the study, this specimen's time point is: week 23, last vaccination. A 20-mer mutant IDH1 peptide at 300 micrograms in Montanide made up each vaccine dose, which was injected subcutaneously together with topical imiquimod. Libraries were constructed by the immunoSEQ multiplex PCR assay. TCRdb provides this immuneACCESS table in a form limited to in-frame rearrangements. Some clones are lacking; in checked studies, under half of them reflect an unresolved V gene, and why the rest are absent is not known. The sample includes 30,000 to 40,000 clones, with 80% to 90% observed a single time. The ten largest clones represent about 5.5% of the sample. These TCRs' antigens remain unknown. Material: PBMCs, obtained from a glioma patient whose treatment included an IDH1 peptide vaccine. These receptors were obtained from a man aged 40-50 years with glioma.

The chain has TRBV25-1 and TRBJ2-5, with D possibly being TRBD1 or TRBD2 (5 bases each). The ends were cut back, 6 bases at V and 5 bases at J, with 19 bases in the middle. The CDR3 sequence is 15 residues long. CDR1 is MGHDK, CDR2 SYGVNS, per germline. CDR3 sequence (DNA): TGTGCCAGCAGCCGAATTGGGCAGGGCGGGGAGACCCAGTACTTC. Translated, it gives CASSRIGQGGETQYF.

The CDR3 DNA sequence: TGTGCCAGCAGTTACTCGACAGGGACTAGCAATGAGCAGTTCTTC. Its protein product is CASSYSTGTSNEQFF. The J gene is TRBJ2-1, the V gene TRBV6-5; a weak D match, TRBD2 (8 bases). Trimming cost V 0 bases and J 6 bases, with 12 bases left between them. The CDR3 contains 15 residues. The germline gives CDR1 MNHEY, CDR2 SVGAGI.

The chain employs TRBV6-4 and TRBJ2-3, with D perhaps being TRBD1 or TRBD2 (6 bases each). CDR1 is MRHNA and CDR2 is SNTAGT in the germline V gene. The CDR3 extends over 15 amino acids. Trimming removed 4 bases at V and 4 bases at J, with 15 bases between. CDR3 DNA: TGTGCCAGCAGTGTGGTCGGGGGCGGCGCAGATACGCAGTATTTT. Residues: CASSVVGGGADTQYF.

The CDR3 region has the DNA TGCGCCAGCAGCACGGACAGGGCCGACGGCGAGCAGTACTTC. It is translated as CASSTDRADGEQYF. This chain uses TRBV5-1 with TRBJ2-7; TRBD1 matches 8 bases. This CDR3 comprises 14 residues. Germline V gene sequence: CDR1 SGHRS, CDR2 YFSETQ. V lost 4 bases and J lost 6; bases outside the gene matches: 9.

The V gene is TRBV7-9, the J gene TRBJ2-1; 11 nucleotides line up with TRBD2. The CDR3 has 16 amino acids. The germline V gene encodes CDR1 SEHNR and CDR2 FQNEAQ (reference sequence). With 5 bases clipped from V and 7 bases from J, the junction kept 10 bases outside the gene matches. The CDR3 nucleotides are TGTGCCAGCAGCCGCCCGACTAGCGGGGTATGGAATGAGCAGTTCTTC. The encoded protein is CASSRPTSGVWNEQFF.